A single sample gave rise to the 13 T cell receptor beta chains below, sequenced in a study of T cells after yellow fever vaccination. One entry per CDR3 protein results from TCRdb running MiXCR on the 5' RACE reads. The sample has about 500,000 distinct CDR3 sequences; about a sixth are singletons. Material: PBMCs, obtained less than 6 days after the first yellow fever vaccination. These receptors originate from a man aged 18 to 30 who received the YFV17D yellow fever vaccine.

The chain is built from TRBV6-5 and TRBJ1-1; tentative D call: TRBD1 (6 bases). CDR1 MNHEY and CDR2 SVGAGI come from the germline V gene. Trimming shortened V by 3 bases and J by 1 base, and 9 bases separated the two germline ends. The CDR3 spans 14 residues. CDR3 DNA sequence: TGTGCCAGCAGTTATCCAGGGGCGAACACTGAAGCTTTCTTT. Encoded protein: CASSYPGANTEAFF.

There are a few counts of this clonotype. The genes are TRBV9 and TRBJ1-1; the D gene is possibly TRBD1 (5 bases). CDR3 length: 13 amino acids. The V gene lost 4 bases and the J gene lost 5 bases, with 12 bases spanning the gap. Germline V gives CDR1 SGDLS, CDR2 YYNGEE. CDR3 loop: CASSFGAGTEAFF. CDR3 in DNA: TGTGCCAGCAGCTTCGGGGCTGGAACTGAAGCTTTCTTT. The whole variable domain, remainder taken from reference TRBV9 and TRBJ1-1, is DSGVTQTPKHLITATGQRVTLRCSPRSGDLSVYWYQQSLDQGLQFLIQYYNGEERAKGNILERFSAQQFPDLHSELNLSSLELGDSALYFCASSFGAGTEAFFGQGTRLTVV.

On this clonotype itself: This could be a read error, since a much larger clone is one nucleotide away. This sequence joins TRBV6-4 and TRBJ2-3; 10 nucleotides align to TRBD2. This CDR3 spans 15 amino acids. J was trimmed by 4 bases and V by 0 bases; bases with no gene match: 1. Germline-derived CDR1 and CDR2 are MRHNA and SNTAGT. CDR3 sequence reads: CASSDSSGGPDTQYF. In DNA, the CDR3 is TGTGCCAGCAGTGACTCTAGCGGGGGGCCAGATACGCAGTATTTT.

The sample holds a few counts of this clonotype. J is TRBJ1-1 and V is TRBV6-1, with 10 bases fitting TRBD1. V lost 8 bases to trimming and J lost 3 bases; unmatched junction nucleotides: 6. CDR3 length equals 14 residues. Germline CDR1 is MNHNS and CDR2 is SASEGT. The CDR3 is CASDRGPTHTEAFF. The CDR3 DNA is TGTGCCAGCGACAGGGGGCCCACTCACACTGAAGCTTTCTTT.

In its sample, this clonotype was seen many times. The chain is built from TRBV12-3 or TRBV12-4 and TRBJ1-6; no definite D call. V gave up 4 bases and J gave up 7 bases, with 2 bases separating them. This CDR3 region has 11 residues. The CDR3 loop is CASSSNSPLHF. As DNA, the CDR3 is TGTGCCAGCAGTTCAAATTCACCCCTCCACTTT.

This clonotype was counted between two and nine times. This chain uses TRBV19 with TRBJ1-1, with TRBD1 as a possible D gene (5 bases). The ends were cut back, 6 bases at V and 0 bases at J, with 11 bases in the middle. This CDR3 comprises 14 residues. CDR1 is LNHDA, CDR2 SQIVND, per germline (reference sequence). The CDR3 DNA is TGTGCCAGTAGGGCGGGACGGCTGAACACTGAAGCTTTCTTT. Translation gives CASRAGRLNTEAFF.

The sample holds a few counts of this clonotype. The chain uses TRBV7-2 and TRBJ2-3; 12 bases are shared with TRBD2. The CDR3 consists of 15 residues. The V gene's germline CDR1 is SGHTA and CDR2 FQGNSA. V shed 7 bases and J 2 bases; nucleotides not matched to a gene: 4. The CDR3 bases are TGTGCCAGCATCTGGACTAGCGGGGTCACAGATACGCAGTATTTT. Translation gives CASIWTSGVTDTQYF.

The table lists this clonotype with a few counts. The chain joins TRBV12-3 or TRBV12-4 to TRBJ2-7, with 8 bases matching TRBD1. The CDR3 loop spans 14 amino acids. With V trimmed by 6 bases and J by 3 bases, 7 bases remained unmatched. In DNA, the CDR3 is TGTGCCAGCAGCCCCCGGGACAGGATCTACGAGCAGTACTTC. Translated: CASSPRDRIYEQYF.

This clonotype was observed a few times. This chain connects TRBV7-9 to TRBJ1-1, with D possibly matching TRBD1 (6 bases). The CDR3 is made up of 15 amino acids. Germline CDR1 reads SEHNR; CDR2 reads FQNEAQ (reference sequence). V was shortened by 5 bases and J by 0 bases, with 13 bases between the two germline ends. Written as DNA, the CDR3 is TGTGCCAGCAGCAGAGAGACAGGAATGAACACTGAAGCTTTCTTT. It is translated as CASSRETGMNTEAFF.

A few counts support this clonotype. The gene calls are TRBV4-2 and TRBJ2-3; 8 positions match TRBD2. V lost 6 bases and J lost 5; bases outside the gene matches: 4. This CDR3 region has 13 residues. Germline CDR1 LGHNA, CDR2 YNFKEQ. The CDR3 here is CASRGLARDTQYF. The DNA of the CDR3 is TGTGCCAGCAGAGGACTAGCAAGAGATACGCAGTATTTT.

This rearrangement joins TRBV4-1 to TRBJ1-1; no definite D call. In germline, CDR1 is MGHRA, CDR2 YSYEKL. Trimming took off 4 bases at V and 0 bases at J, with 18 bases between the two ends. This CDR3 comprises 17 residues. This chain's CDR3 is CASSPVVSGYLNTEAFF. DNA of the CDR3: TGCGCCAGCAGCCCCGTAGTTTCAGGATACTTGAACACTGAAGCTTTCTTT.

CDR3 sequence reads: CASSRRGRVNEKLFF. DNA for the CDR3: TGCGCCAGCAGCCGTCGGGGGCGGGTGAATGAAAAACTGTTTTTT. The chain couples TRBV4-3 to TRBJ1-4; D possibly corresponds to TRBD1 (6 bases). V was shortened by 4 bases and J by 5 bases, with 14 bases between the two germline ends. The V gene's germline CDR1 is LGHNA and CDR2 YSLEER. The length of the CDR3 is 15 residues.

This clonotype was counted only a few times. This rearrangement joins TRBV20-1 to TRBJ2-1, with 9 bases matching TRBD1. Germline loops: CDR1 DFQATT, CDR2 SNEGSKA (reference sequence). V lost 2 bases to trimming and J lost 10 bases; unmatched junction nucleotides: 12. This CDR3 has 15 amino acids. The CDR3 DNA sequence: TGCAGTGCTAGACCCACCGGGACAGGGCTTGGCGAGCAGTTCTTC. Its translation: CSARPTGTGLGEQFF.